This TCR beta chain stems from a study of OX40 agonist ivuxolimab in advanced cancers. The V gene's germline CDR1 is SGDLS and CDR2 YYNGEE. The CDR3 has 16 amino acids. TCRdb's table, derived via immunoSEQ multiplex PCR, lists solely in-frame clones and lacks some. The sample has about 110,000 clones, 85% to 95% seen once. This receptor was identified in an adult with an advanced solid tumor such as melanoma, head and neck, liver or kidney cancer. The sequencing here drew on CD4+ or CD8+ T cells sorted from blood, taken in a trial of the OX40 agonist ivuxolimab. The chain couples TRBV9 to TRBJ2-5; possibly TRBD2 for D (6 bases). The better agreement between TRBJ2-7 and the DNA end casts doubt on the J call. The CDR3 protein is CASSVGGRGGRYEQYF. CDR3 DNA: TGTGCCAGCAGCGTAGGAGGGCGTGGAGGGCGCTACGAGCAGTACTTC.